Sequencing of this TCR beta chain was carried out in a study of shared clonotypes between healthy human individuals. Study overall: Every donor yielded three CD4 naive, three CD4 memory, two CD8 naive and one CD8 memory plate. Whole-study findings and limits: Memory subsets generally showed lower estimated richness than naive subsets.

Losses at the gene ends were 0 bases for V and 3 bases for J; bases not matched to a gene: 1. CDR1 MGHRA and CDR2 YSYEKL come from the germline V gene. CDR3 length: 15 amino acids. Genomic DNA (from each subset) was split evenly across several immunoSEQ plates. Method: immunoSEQ multiplex PCR; TCRdb's copy keeps in-frame clones and lacks some. The repertoire holds approximately 1.5 million clones, 95% to 99% seen once, with 0.45% in the top ten. With respect to this clone: Its target is unknown.

Sequencing was performed on naive CD4+ T cells sorted from blood. Subset denoted: CD45RA+ positively selected. This clonotype was sampled from a man aged 25 to 40 in good health. The chain couples TRBV4-1 to TRBJ1-5; TRBD1 matches 8 bases. CDR3 protein: CASSQEDRDNQPQHF. CDR3 bases: TGCGCCAGCAGCCAAGAGGACAGGGACAATCAGCCCCAGCATTTT.